Given below is one T cell receptor beta chain in context. TCRdb processed the RT-PCR reads anew with MiXCR; each CDR3 protein has one entry. The sample holds approximately 720,000 distinct CDR3 sequences, 14% seen once. The receptor's source is a female donor in good health, serving as a healthy control. Sequences were obtained from memory CD4+ T cells from blood.

The chain's CDR3 is CASSLSSSGSGANVLTF. The CDR3 nucleotides are TGTGCCAGCAGTTTATCCTCGTCAGGATCTGGGGCCAACGTCCTGACTTTC. This chain links TRBV12-3 or TRBV12-4 with TRBJ2-6; D remains ambiguous. Trimming cost V 2 bases and J 1 base, with 12 bases left between them. The CDR3 is 17 amino acids.